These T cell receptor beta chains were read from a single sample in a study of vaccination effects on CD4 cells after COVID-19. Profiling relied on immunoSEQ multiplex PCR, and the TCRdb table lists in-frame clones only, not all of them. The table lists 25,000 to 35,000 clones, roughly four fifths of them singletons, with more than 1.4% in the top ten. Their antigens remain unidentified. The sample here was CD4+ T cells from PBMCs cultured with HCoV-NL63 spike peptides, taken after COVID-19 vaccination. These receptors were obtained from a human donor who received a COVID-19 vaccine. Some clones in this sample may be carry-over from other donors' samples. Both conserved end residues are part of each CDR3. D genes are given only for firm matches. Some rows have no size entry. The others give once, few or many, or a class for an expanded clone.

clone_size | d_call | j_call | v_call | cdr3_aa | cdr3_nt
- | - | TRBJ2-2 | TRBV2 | CASSEFEAGELFF | TGTGCCAGCAGTGAATTTGAAGCCGGGGAGCTGTTTTTT
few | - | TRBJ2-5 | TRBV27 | CASSTRDGQQETQYF | TGTGCCAGCAGTACCCGGGACGGCCAGCAAGAGACCCAGTACTTC
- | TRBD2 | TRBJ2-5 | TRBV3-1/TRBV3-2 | CASSQDGGLAGAHRSTQYF | TGTGCCAGCAGCCAAGATGGCGGACTAGCGGGGGCTCACCGCAGTACCCAGTACTTC
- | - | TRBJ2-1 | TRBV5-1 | CASSLEWQNYNEQFF | TGCGCCAGCAGCTTGGAATGGCAGAATTACAATGAGCAGTTCTTC
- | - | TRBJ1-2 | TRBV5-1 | CASTFGDANYGYTF | TGCGCCAGCACCTTTGGGGACGCTAACTATGGCTACACCTTC
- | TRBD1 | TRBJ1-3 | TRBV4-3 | CASSQTGSGNTIYF | TGCGCCAGCAGCCAGACAGGGTCTGGAAACACCATATATTTT
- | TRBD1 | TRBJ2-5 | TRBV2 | CASHPGQETQYF | TGTGCCAGCCATCCGGGACAGGAGACCCAGTACTTC
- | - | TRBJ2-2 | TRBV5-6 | CASLPVGDTGELFF | TGTGCCAGCCTGCCGGTAGGAGACACCGGGGAGCTGTTTTTT
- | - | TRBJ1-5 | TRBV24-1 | CATSDFGQYSNQPQHF | TGTGCCACCAGTGATTTCGGACAGTATAGCAATCAGCCCCAGCATTTT
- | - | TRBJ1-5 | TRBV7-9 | CASSWGGNNQPQHF | TGTGCCAGCAGCTGGGGCGGGAACAATCAGCCCCAGCATTTT
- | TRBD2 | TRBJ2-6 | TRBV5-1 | CASTWAGGGSGANVLTF | TGCGCCAGCACCTGGGCCGGGGGGGGCTCTGGGGCCAACGTCCTGACTTTC
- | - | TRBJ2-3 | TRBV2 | CASSWDSTDTQYF | TGTGCCAGCAGTTGGGACAGCACAGATACGCAGTATTTT
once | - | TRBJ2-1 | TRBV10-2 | CASGPSGGSYNEQFF | TGCGCCAGCGGACCTTCAGGAGGGTCCTACAATGAGCAGTTCTTC
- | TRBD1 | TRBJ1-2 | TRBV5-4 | CASKMDRENYGYTF | TGTGCCAGCAAGATGGACAGGGAGAACTATGGCTACACCTTC
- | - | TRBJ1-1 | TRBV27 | CASRPWGANTEAFF | TGTGCCAGCAGGCCTTGGGGTGCGAACACTGAAGCTTTCTTT
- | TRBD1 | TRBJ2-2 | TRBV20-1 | CSASSDRGRTGELFF | TGCAGTGCTAGTTCCGACAGGGGGCGTACCGGGGAGCTGTTTTTT
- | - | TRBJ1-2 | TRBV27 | CASSPRGEGTMYGYTF | TGTGCCAGCAGTCCCAGGGGAGAGGGAACAATGTATGGCTACACCTTC
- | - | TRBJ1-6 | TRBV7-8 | CASSLYRDEGSPLHF | TGTGCCAGCAGCTTGTACCGGGACGAAGGTTCACCCCTCCACTTT
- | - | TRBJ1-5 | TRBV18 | CASSPGRGNQPQHF | TGTGCCAGCTCACCGGGCAGGGGCAATCAGCCCCAGCATTTT
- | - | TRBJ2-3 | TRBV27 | CASRDLTDTQYF | TGTGCCAGCAGGGACCTTACAGATACGCAGTATTTT
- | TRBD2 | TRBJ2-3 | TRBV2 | CASSERLAGDTQYF | TGTGCCAGCAGTGAACGTCTAGCGGGAGATACGCAGTATTTT
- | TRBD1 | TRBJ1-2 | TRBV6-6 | CASSLRTGGYTF | TGTGCCAGCAGTCTACGGACAGGTGGCTACACCTTC
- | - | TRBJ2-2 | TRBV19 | CASNRGRQSGTGELFF | TGTGCCAGTAATCGGGGACGACAGTCCGGGACCGGGGAGCTGTTTTTT
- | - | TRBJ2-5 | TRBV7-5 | CARSLMDRAEKETQYF | TGTGCCAGAAGCTTAATGGACAGGGCAGAAAAAGAGACCCAGTACTTC
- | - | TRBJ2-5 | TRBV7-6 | CASSLRGGTQETQYF | TGTGCCAGCAGCTTACGGGGAGGAACCCAAGAGACCCAGTACTTC
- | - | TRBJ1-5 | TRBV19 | CASSMRESNQPQHF | TGTGCCAGTAGTATGAGGGAGAGCAATCAGCCCCAGCATTTT
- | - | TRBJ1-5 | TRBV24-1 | CATSDLGNQPQHF | TGTGCCACCAGTGACCTGGGGAATCAGCCCCAGCATTTT
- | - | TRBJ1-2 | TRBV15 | CATSRDMRDYGYTF | TGTGCCACCAGCAGAGATATGCGGGACTATGGCTACACCTTC
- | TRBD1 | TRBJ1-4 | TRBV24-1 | CATSDPGTGGEKLFF | TGTGCCACCAGTGACCCCGGGACAGGGGGTGAAAAACTGTTTTTT
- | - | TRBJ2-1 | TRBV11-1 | CASSLGQYTTHEQFF | TGTGCCAGCAGCTTAGGACAGTATACCACACATGAGCAGTTCTTC
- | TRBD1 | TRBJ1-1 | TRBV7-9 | CASRYRDRNTEAFF | TGTGCCAGCAGATACCGGGACAGAAACACTGAAGCTTTCTTT
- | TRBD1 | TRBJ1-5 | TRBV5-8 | CASSLGQNQPQHF | TGTGCCAGCAGCCTGGGACAGAATCAGCCCCAGCATTTT
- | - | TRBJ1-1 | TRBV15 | CATSRPGVGNTEAFF | TGTGCCACCAGCAGACCTGGGGTGGGGAACACTGAAGCTTTCTTT